The sequence of this T cell receptor (beta chain) was determined in a study of cytomegalovirus exposure and HLA in healthy donors (dated by TCRdb to about 2017). With regard to the full study: An earlier analysis of 550 to 700 of the donors reported about 290 Gb of sequence data and some 120 million unique TCR beta sequences from about 179 million T cells. In an earlier analysis of a few hundred of the donors, high-throughput TCR beta sequencing was used to judge whether each TCR beta V gene segment behaved as functional or pseudogenic. HLA typing covered class I and class II loci at four-digit resolution. Of the roughly 400 genotyped donors, about 80% fell in the genetic ancestry cluster associated with self-reported Caucasian donors. Besides the first cohort of about 730 subjects, a separate validation cohort made up of around 120 different subjects was used. On average, 235,054 unique TCR beta nucleotide sequences were sequenced per donor among 300 to 500 genotyped donors of the cohort, with roughly 19% of those sequences being non-productive. Because of strong linkage in the cohort, five DR-DQ haplotypes were treated as single units for association and clustering. Rather than using new phenotypic data, the later analysis identified candidate immune exposures from TCR beta sequences and from how often those sequences occurred across donors. Genome-wide SNP genotypes for about three fifths of the roughly 700 donors were used in a later genetic analysis, which treated that subset as a discovery cohort. The T cell repertoires of under 700 subjects were profiled by immunosequencing and related to cytomegalovirus serostatus. The study aimed to test whether cataloging public T cell receptors could reveal signatures of past pathogen exposure. The number of typed donors differed by locus: about 629-630 for A, B, C, DRB1 and DQB1; approximately 540 for DQA1; approximately 610 for DPA1; and roughly 450 for DPB1. Donor age, sex, ethnicity and CMV serostatus were compiled together with the repertoire data. The study combined high-throughput TCR immunosequencing, statistical association of individual TCRs with disease status, and machine learning to predict cytomegalovirus infection status. To study patterns of TCR occurrence, a later analysis re-analyzed previously published TCR beta repertoires from several hundred donors and added high-resolution HLA genotyping. All discovery cohort repertoires had been generated using a single sequencing platform. An early release that covered about 600 HLA-typed donors contained approximately 300 gigabases of sequencing data and tens of millions of unique TCR sequences. Results the study describes overall, beyond this receptor: A few of the identified cytomegalovirus-associated TCR beta chains were confirmed in vitro to be specific for cytomegalovirus antigens. According to a later analysis, parvovirus B19, influenza, CMV and Epstein-Barr virus appeared linked to several top co-occurrence clusters. The presence/absence analyses assumed that sequencing depth was roughly uniform across donors, and that assumption may not be true. According to a later analysis, most CMV-associated TCR beta chains appeared to be HLA-restricted, and the HLA associations seemed to be driven largely by CMV exposure. Because HLA typing was missing for some donors at each locus, association tests included only the typed subset. When HLA alleles, especially DR and DQ, strongly co-occurred, attributing TCR associations to individual alleles was difficult. Immune exposure information for the cohort was limited to CMV serostatus. While some public TCRs were present in many individuals, most TCR sequences turned up only very rarely across donors. The classifier was reported to diagnose cytomegalovirus status with high specificity and sensitivity in both the original and validation cohorts. In this cohort, only TCR beta chains were sequenced, and detectable features were limited by the absence of alpha or paired-chain data. A later analysis associated 16,951 TCR beta sequences with specific HLA alleles at a false discovery rate of 0.05. According to the authors, the approach could potentially be generalized to other disease states and immunological phenotypes. Linkage disequilibrium might explain the correlated functional status among segregating V segments, but an unknown experimental factor could not be ruled out. The study gave a list of under 200 TCR beta chains associated with cytomegalovirus. An association between a missense DCLRE1C variant and V-gene and J-gene trimming of TCR beta chains was found in a later genetic analysis and replicated in an independent cohort. According to a later genetic analysis, donors in an Asian-associated ancestry cluster had fewer N-insertions in productive TCRs than the roughly 670-donor mean. Because counts were too low, roughly 17 rarely observed V segments, including chromosome 9 orphons, were left out of the earlier analysis of 587 of the donors. A later analysis found that TCR association rates varied across HLA loci, with DRB1 alleles showing the most associated TCRs and HLA-C alleles the fewest. An earlier analysis of approximately 570 of the donors showed that most TCR beta V segments appeared in productive rearrangements either about 87% or about 30% of the time, which broadly matched IMGT annotations. A cluster of highly shared sequence variants was judged likely to be a technical artifact of the sequencing pipeline. A later analysis found that HLA-associated TCR beta chains were more clonally expanded and had lower generation probabilities than equally common non-associated chains. A further reported finding was that TCR beta sequences accurately predicted the HLA-A and HLA-B alleles for most subjects in the first cohort.

The cohort comprised fewer than 700 healthy bone marrow donors. Cohort members were all nominally healthy when sampled, although unrecorded immune exposures were likely present. The donor tested CMV seronegative and was one of the 352 seronegative cohort members. Each donor provided a peripheral blood sample, and peripheral blood mononuclear cells were used for TCR beta sequencing. The Qiagen DNeasy Blood Extraction Kit was used to extract genomic DNA from the blood cell samples. Comments on this clone: Its antigen remains unidentified. There are no base qualities to consult, and no much larger clone falls within one base.

The library relied on the immunoSEQ multiplex PCR assay. A mixture of 60 forward primers for TCR Vbeta segments and 13 reverse primers for TCR Jbeta segments was used in the multiplex PCR. The CDR3 region of rearranged TCR beta genes was amplified from genomic DNA by a multiplex PCR assay. The amplified TCR beta libraries were sequenced on the Illumina HiSeq System as 87-base-pair reads. As for how the authors treated the data: Across the roughly 670 repertoires, a later analysis counted tens of millions of unique TCR beta chains, about 10 million of which were shared by at least two donors. A nearest-neighbor algorithm error-corrected the raw reads and collapsed the reads into unique sequences, merging closely related sequences to remove PCR and sequencing errors. V, D and J gene segments were assigned by aligning CDR3 sequences to IMGT reference sequences. For a sequence to be retained, a match of at least six nucleotides was required to both a V gene segment and a J gene segment. A rearrangement counted as productive if the CDR3 had no stop codons and remained in frame with V and J, and every other rearrangement counted as non-productive. CDR3 was defined according to IMGT convention as the region running from the second conserved V-encoded cysteine to the conserved J-encoded phenylalanine. Sequences without an unambiguous match to a single V gene segment were excluded from the earlier analysis of 450 to 650 of the donors. In an earlier analysis of approximately 590 of the donors, a V segment was called functional when productive rearrangements were above 56.7%, and segregating when the standard deviation between donors exceeded 5%. To diagnose cytomegalovirus status from the catalog of TCR beta chain sequences, a statistical classification framework was built. In a later analysis, V and J genes were assigned by comparing TCR nucleotide sequences against IMGT/GENE-DB human TR gene sequences. The TCRdist pipeline was used in a later analysis to assign CDR3 sequences and most-parsimonious VDJ recombination scenarios. In a later analysis, each TCR beta chain was defined by its CDR3 amino acid sequence together with its V-gene family, and reads lacking a unique V-gene family were excluded. To address suspected cross-contamination and a sequencing artifact, a later analysis removed over 500 highly shared, low-generation-probability nucleotide sequences. In a later analysis, a clonal expansion index was calculated for each public chain from normalized within-repertoire ranks of inferred template counts. In a later analysis, generation probabilities were computed using a VDJ recombination model fitted to out-of-frame rearrangements, and the results were checked against IGoR. In a later analysis, hypergeometric tests were used to score TCR-TCR, TCR-HLA and TCR-CMV co-occurrence, with a repertoire-size bias correction applied to TCR pairs. In a later analysis, false discovery rates were estimated by permuting HLA or CMV assignments 20 times. In a later analysis, co-occurring TCRs were grouped using DBSCAN, with TCRdist sequence similarity added in when clustering inside HLA-allele-positive subsets. For co-occurrence clustering, repertoires with fewer than 30,000 or more than 120,000 public chains were excluded, along with roughly 5 repertoires with anomalous nucleotide sharing. TCRdb stores this immuneACCESS table with in-frame sequences only. Part of the clones is absent; in the studies checked, under half of the shortfall reflects unresolved V genes, and no reason is known for the rest. That table gives V, J and clone size, and the DNA gave D and trimming. Recorded for this sample are under 150,000 clones; 70% to 75% of them occurred a single time. Of the sample, 1% to 1.5% falls within the top ten clones.

The sample consisted of PBMCs. The receptor was isolated from a woman aged 35 to 49 in good health and CMV-seronegative.

In nucleotides, the sequence is TGTGCCAGCAGAAAAAGCGGAGTTAACACCGGGGAGCTGTTTTTT. The resulting protein is CASRKSGVNTGELFF. This sequence uses TRBV6-1 and TRBJ2-2; 5 matching bases give a weak D call of TRBD2. V loses 6 bases, J loses 2 bases, and the germline ends lie 13 bases apart. From the cysteine up to the phenylalanine, the CDR3 has a length of 15 residues. Only the CDR3 part of the read is kept: 45 bases, read in frame from the first base. The germline V gene encodes CDR1 MNHNS and CDR2 SASEGT.